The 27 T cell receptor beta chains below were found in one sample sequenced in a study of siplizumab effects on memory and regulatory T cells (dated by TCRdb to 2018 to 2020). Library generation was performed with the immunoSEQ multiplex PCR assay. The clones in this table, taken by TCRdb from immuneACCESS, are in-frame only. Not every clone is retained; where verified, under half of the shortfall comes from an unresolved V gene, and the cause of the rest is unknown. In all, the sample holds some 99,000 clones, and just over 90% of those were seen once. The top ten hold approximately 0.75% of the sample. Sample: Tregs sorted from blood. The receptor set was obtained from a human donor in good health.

Here the CDR3 DNA reads TGTGCCAGCAGCCTTAGACAGGGGACCTATGGCTACACCTTC. It encodes CASSLRQGTYGYTF. This rearrangement joins TRBV7-2 to TRBJ1-2; 8 nucleotides line up with TRBD1. Unmatched junction bases numbered 6, after V lost 5 bases and J lost 4 bases. The V gene's germline CDR1 is SGHTA and CDR2 FQGNSA. This CDR3 has 14 amino acids.

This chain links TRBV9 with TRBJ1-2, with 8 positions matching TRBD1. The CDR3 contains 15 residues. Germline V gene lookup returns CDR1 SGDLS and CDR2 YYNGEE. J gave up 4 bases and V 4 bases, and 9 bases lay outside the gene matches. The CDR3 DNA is TGTGCCAGCAGCCCGACCGGACAGGGAATCTATGGCTACACCTTC. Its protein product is CASSPTGQGIYGYTF.

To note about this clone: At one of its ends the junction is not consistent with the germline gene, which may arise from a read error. The CDR3 sequence: CAIRSQELNTEAFF. Here the CDR3 DNA reads TGTGCCATCAGGAGCCAGGAATTGAATACTGAAGCTTTCTTT. The V gene is TRBV10-3, the J gene TRBJ1-1, with D unclear. Looked up from germline, CDR1 is ENHRY and CDR2 is SYGVKD. The CDR3 is made up of 14 amino acids.

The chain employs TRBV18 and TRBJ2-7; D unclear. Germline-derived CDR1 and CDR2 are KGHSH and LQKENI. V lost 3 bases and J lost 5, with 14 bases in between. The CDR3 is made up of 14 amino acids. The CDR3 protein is CASSPATVNDEQYF. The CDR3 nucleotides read TGTGCCAGCTCACCCGCAACAGTAAACGACGAGCAGTACTTC.

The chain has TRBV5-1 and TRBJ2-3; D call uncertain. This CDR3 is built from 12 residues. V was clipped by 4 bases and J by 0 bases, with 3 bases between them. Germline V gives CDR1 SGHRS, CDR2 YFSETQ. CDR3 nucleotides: TGCGCCAGCAGCAAAAGCACAGATACGCAGTATTTT. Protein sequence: CASSKSTDTQYF.

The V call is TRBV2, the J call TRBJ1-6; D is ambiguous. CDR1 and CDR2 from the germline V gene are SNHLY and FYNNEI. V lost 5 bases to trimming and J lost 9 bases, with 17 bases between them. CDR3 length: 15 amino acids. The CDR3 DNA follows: TGTGCCAGCAGTCCTAACTTTTCCGGGCGTTCACCCCTCCACTTT. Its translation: CASSPNFSGRSPLHF.

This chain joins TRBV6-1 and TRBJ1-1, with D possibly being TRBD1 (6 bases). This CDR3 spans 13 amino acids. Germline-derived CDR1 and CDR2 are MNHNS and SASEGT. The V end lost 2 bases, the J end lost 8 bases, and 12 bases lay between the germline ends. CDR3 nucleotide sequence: TGTGCCAGCAGTGAATTACAGGGTGTCGAAGCTTTCTTT. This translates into CASSELQGVEAFF.

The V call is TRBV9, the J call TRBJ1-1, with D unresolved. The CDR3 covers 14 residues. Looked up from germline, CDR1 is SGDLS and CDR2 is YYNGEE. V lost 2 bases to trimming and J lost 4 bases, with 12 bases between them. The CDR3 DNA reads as TGTGCCAGCAGCGTGGGCCATCCCGGCACTGAAGCTTTCTTT. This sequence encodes CASSVGHPGTEAFF.

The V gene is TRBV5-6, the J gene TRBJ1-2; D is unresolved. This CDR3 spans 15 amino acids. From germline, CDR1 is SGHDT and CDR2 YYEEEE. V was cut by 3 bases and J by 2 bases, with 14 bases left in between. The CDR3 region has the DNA TGTGCCAGCAGCTCCGTCCTTCGCGCCAACTATGGCTACACCTTC. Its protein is CASSSVLRANYGYTF.

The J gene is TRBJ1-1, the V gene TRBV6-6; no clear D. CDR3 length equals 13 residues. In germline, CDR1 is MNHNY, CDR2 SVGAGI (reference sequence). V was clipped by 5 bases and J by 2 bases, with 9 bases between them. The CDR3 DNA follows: TGTGCCAGCAGTCCTCCGGTCAACACTGAAGCTTTCTTT. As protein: CASSPPVNTEAFF.

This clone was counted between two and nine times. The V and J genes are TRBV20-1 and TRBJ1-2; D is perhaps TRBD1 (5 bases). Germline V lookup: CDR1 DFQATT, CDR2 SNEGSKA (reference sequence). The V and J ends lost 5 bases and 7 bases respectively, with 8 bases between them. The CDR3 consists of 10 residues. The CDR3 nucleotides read TGCAGTGCTCCAGGGCTTGGCTACACCTTC. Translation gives CSAPGLGYTF.

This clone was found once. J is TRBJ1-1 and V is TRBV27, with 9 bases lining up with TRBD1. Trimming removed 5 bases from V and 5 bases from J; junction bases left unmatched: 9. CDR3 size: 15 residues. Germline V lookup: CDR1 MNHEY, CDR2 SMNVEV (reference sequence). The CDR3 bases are TGTGCCAGCAGTGCAGGACAGGGGTGGGTAACTGAAGCTTTCTTT. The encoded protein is CASSAGQGWVTEAFF.

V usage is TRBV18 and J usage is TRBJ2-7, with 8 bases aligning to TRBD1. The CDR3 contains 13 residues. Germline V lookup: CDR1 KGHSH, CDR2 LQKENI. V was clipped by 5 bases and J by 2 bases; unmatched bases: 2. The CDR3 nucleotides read TGTGCCAGCTCATGGACAGGGACCTACGAGCAGTACTTC. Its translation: CASSWTGTYEQYF.

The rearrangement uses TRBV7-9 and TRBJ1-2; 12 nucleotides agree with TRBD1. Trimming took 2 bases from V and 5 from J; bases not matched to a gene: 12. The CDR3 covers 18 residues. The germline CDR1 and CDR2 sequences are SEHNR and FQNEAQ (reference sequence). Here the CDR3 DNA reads TGTGCCAGCAGCTTATTGGCCCTCCGGGACAGGGGGCGTTATGGCTACACCTTC. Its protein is CASSLLALRDRGRYGYTF. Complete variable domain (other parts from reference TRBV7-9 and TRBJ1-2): DTGVSQNPRHKITKRGQNVTFRCDPISEHNRLYWYRQTLGQGPEFLTYFQNEAQLEKSRLLSDRFSAERPKGSFSTLEIQRTEQGDSAMYLCASSLLALRDRGRYGYTFGSGTRLTVV.

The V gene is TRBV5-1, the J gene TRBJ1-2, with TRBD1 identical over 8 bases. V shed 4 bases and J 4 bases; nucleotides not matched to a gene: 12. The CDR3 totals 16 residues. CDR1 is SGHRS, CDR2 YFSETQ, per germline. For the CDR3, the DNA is TGCGCCAGCAGCCTATCGACAGGGGCGCAGTCCTATGGCTACACCTTC. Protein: CASSLSTGAQSYGYTF.

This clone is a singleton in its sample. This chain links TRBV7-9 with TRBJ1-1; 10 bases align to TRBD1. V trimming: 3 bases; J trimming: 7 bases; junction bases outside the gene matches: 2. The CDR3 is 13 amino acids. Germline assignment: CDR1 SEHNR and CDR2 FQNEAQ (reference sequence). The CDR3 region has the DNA TGTGCCAGCAGCTTGGGACAGGGGAGTGAAGCTTTCTTT. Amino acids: CASSLGQGSEAFF.

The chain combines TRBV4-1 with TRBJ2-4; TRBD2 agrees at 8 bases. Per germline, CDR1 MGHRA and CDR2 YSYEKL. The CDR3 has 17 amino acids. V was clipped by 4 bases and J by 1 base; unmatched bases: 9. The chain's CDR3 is CASSPFGGAAAKNIQYF. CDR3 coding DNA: TGCGCCAGCAGCCCCTTCGGGGGGGCCGCGGCCAAAAACATTCAGTACTTC.

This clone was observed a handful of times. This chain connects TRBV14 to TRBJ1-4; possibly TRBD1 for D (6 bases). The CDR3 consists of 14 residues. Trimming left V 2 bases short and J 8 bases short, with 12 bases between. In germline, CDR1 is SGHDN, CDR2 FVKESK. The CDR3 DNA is TGTGCCAGCAGCCAACTAGGGGGAGAGGAAAAACTGTTTTTT. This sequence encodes CASSQLGGEEKLFF.

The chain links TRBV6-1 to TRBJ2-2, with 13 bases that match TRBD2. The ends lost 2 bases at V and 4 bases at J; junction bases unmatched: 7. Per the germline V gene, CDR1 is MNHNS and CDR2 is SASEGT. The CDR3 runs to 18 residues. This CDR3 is CASSERTSGSLATGELFF. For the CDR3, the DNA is TGTGCCAGCAGTGAACGGACTAGCGGGAGTTTAGCCACCGGGGAGCTGTTTTTT.

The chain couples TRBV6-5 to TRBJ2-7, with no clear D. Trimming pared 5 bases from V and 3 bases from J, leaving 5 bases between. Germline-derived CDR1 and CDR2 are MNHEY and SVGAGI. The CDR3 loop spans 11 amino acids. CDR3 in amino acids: CASSDLYEQYF. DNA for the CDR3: TGTGCCAGCAGTGACCTCTACGAGCAGTACTTC.

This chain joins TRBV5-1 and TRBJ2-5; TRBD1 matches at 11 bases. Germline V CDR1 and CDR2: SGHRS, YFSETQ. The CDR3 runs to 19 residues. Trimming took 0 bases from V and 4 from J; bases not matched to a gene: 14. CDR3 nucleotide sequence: TGCGCCAGCAGCTTGGGAGGCCAACAAGGTGGGACAGGGGGAGAGACCCAGTACTTC. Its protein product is CASSLGGQQGGTGGETQYF. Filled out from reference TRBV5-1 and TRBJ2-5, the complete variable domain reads KAGVTQTPRYLIKTRGQQVTLSCSPISGHRSVSWYQQTPGQGLQFLFEYFSETQRNKGNFPGRFSGRQFSNSRSEMNVSTLELGDSALYLCASSLGGQQGGTGGETQYFGPGTRLLVL.

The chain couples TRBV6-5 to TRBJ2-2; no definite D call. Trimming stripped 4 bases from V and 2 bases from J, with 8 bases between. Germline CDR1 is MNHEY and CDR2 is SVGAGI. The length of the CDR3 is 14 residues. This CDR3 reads CASSFTDNTGELFF. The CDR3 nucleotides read TGTGCCAGCAGTTTCACCGATAACACCGGGGAGCTGTTTTTT.

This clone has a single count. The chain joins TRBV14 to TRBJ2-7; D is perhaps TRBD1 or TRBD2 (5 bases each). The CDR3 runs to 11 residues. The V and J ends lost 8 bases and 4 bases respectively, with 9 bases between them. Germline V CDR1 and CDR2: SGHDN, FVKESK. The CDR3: CASGTLYEQYF. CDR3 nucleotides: TGTGCCAGCGGGACGCTATACGAGCAGTACTTC.

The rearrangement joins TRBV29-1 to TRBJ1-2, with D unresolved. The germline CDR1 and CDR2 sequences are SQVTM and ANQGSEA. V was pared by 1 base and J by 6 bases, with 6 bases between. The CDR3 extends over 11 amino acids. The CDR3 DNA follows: TGCAGCGTTGAAGTTTACGATGGCTACACCTTC. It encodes CSVEVYDGYTF.

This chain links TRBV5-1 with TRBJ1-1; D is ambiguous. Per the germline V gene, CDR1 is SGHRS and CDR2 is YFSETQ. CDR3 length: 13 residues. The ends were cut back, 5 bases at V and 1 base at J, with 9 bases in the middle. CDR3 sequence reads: CASRAVPNTEAFF. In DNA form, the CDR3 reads TGCGCCAGCAGAGCGGTTCCGAACACTGAAGCTTTCTTT.

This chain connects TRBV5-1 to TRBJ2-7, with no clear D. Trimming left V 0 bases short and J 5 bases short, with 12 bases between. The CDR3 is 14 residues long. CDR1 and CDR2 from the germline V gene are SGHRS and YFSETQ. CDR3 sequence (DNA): TGCGCCAGCAGCTTGGTGGCAGGTAACCACGAGCAGTACTTC. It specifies CASSLVAGNHEQYF.

CDR3 nucleotides: TGTGCCAGCAGTTATTCAGGGCCCCCAGATACGCAGTATTTT. This translates into CASSYSGPPDTQYF. The rearrangement joins TRBV6-8 to TRBJ2-3; maybe TRBD1 (5 bases). The CDR3 extends over 14 amino acids. Germline CDR1 is MNHGY and CDR2 is SAAAGT. V lost 3 bases, J lost 4 bases, and 11 bases lay in between.